A single sample is the source of the 29 T cell receptor beta chains below, sequenced in a study of shared clonotypes between healthy human individuals. Some clones are missing from TCRdb's copy, which holds only in-frame ones; the method was immunoSEQ multiplex PCR. The sample lists 2 million to 3 million clones, more than 85% occurring once. The specimen sequenced was naive CD4+ T cells from PBMCs. Subset in this sample: CD45RA+ positively selected. Receptor source: a man aged 18 to 29 in good health. Some clones in this sample may be carry-over from other donors' samples.

This rearrangement joins TRBV7-3 to TRBJ2-1, with D perhaps matching TRBD1 (5 bases). This CDR3 has 12 residues. Germline V gives CDR1 SGHTA, CDR2 FQGTGA. The ends were cut back, 3 bases at V and 7 bases at J, with 7 bases in the middle. For the CDR3, the DNA is TGTGCCAGCAGCTTGAAGGGGAATGAGCAGTTCTTC. Translating gives CASSLKGNEQFF. Using reference TRBV7-3 and TRBJ2-1 for the parts outside the CDR3, the full variable domain is GAGVSQTPSNKVTEKGKYVELRCDPISGHTALYWYRQSLGQGPEFLIYFQGTGAADDSGLPNDRFFAVRPEGSVSTLKIQRTERGDSAVYLCASSLKGNEQFFGPGTRLTVL.

V is TRBV19 and J is TRBJ2-1, with 12 bases that match TRBD2. J gave up 2 bases and V 2 bases, and 4 bases lay outside the gene matches. The CDR3 has 17 residues. CDR1 and CDR2 (germline): LNHDA, SQIVND (reference sequence). In DNA, the CDR3 is TGTGCCAGTAGTATACGACTAGCGGGAGCCACCTACAATGAGCAGTTCTTC. Its protein product is CASSIRLAGATYNEQFF.

V usage is TRBV11-2 and J usage is TRBJ1-2; D gene unclear. Trimming removed 2 bases from V and 0 bases from J, with 7 bases in between. CDR3 length: 14 amino acids. From germline, CDR1 is SGHAT and CDR2 FQNNGV. The CDR3 protein is CASSLSEANYGYTF. DNA for the CDR3: TGTGCCAGCAGCTTAAGTGAGGCTAACTATGGCTACACCTTC.

This chain connects TRBV9 to TRBJ2-1; the match to TRBD2 covers 8 bases. Germline CDR1 and CDR2: SGDLS and YYNGEE. V trimming: 0 bases; J trimming: 7 bases; junction bases outside the gene matches: 6. CDR3 length equals 15 residues. For the CDR3, the DNA is TGTGCCAGCAGCGTAGAAGCGGGGGTACCAAATGAGCAGTTCTTC. Translation gives CASSVEAGVPNEQFF.

The V gene is TRBV28, the J gene TRBJ2-1; D call uncertain. Trimming cost V 1 base and J 15 bases, with 10 bases left between them. Germline V gives CDR1 MDHEN, CDR2 SYDVKM. The CDR3 totals 11 residues. The CDR3 region has the DNA TGTGCCAGCAGTTTATCATATAGGTCGTTCTTC. Translated: CASSLSYRSFF.

A remark on this clone: Other DNA sequences in this sample translate to the same CDR3. This rearrangement joins TRBV5-1 to TRBJ2-3, with unresolved D. The V gene lost 4 bases and the J gene lost 3 bases, with 12 bases spanning the gap. Per the germline V gene, CDR1 is SGHRS and CDR2 is YFSETQ. The CDR3 runs 14 residues. The CDR3 bases are TGCGCCAGCAGCCCGGTTGTAGGAACAGATACGCAGTATTTT. The encoded protein is CASSPVVGTDTQYF. Filled out from reference TRBV5-1 and TRBJ2-3, the complete variable domain reads KAGVTQTPRYLIKTRGQQVTLSCSPISGHRSVSWYQQTPGQGLQFLFEYFSETQRNKGNFPGRFSGRQFSNSRSEMNVSTLELGDSALYLCASSPVVGTDTQYFGPGTRLTVL.

This chain joins TRBV7-9 and TRBJ1-4, with D possibly TRBD1 on 5 matching bases. CDR3 length: 14 amino acids. CDR1 SEHNR and CDR2 FQNEAQ come from the germline V gene (reference sequence). Trimming removed 2 bases from V and 7 bases from J, with 11 bases in between. CDR3 in DNA: TGTGCCAGCAGCTTAATCGGGGACCCTGAAAAACTGTTTTTT. This encodes CASSLIGDPEKLFF.

This clone was found once. The V and J genes are TRBV5-6 and TRBJ2-1, with unresolved D. CDR1 SGHDT and CDR2 YYEEEE come from the germline V gene. Between the trimmed V and J ends, which lost 3 bases and 0 bases, there was a span of 10 bases. This CDR3 region has 15 residues. CDR3 bases: TGTGCCAGCAGCTCACCCTGGGGCTCCTACAATGAGCAGTTCTTC. Its translation: CASSSPWGSYNEQFF.

The chain couples TRBV5-1 to TRBJ1-1, with D perhaps matching TRBD1 (5 bases). The germline V and J ends were trimmed by 4 bases and 1 base, with 11 bases remaining between them. CDR1 and CDR2 from the germline V gene are SGHRS and YFSETQ. The CDR3 is 14 amino acids. CDR3 nucleotide sequence: TGCGCCAGCAGCCTGACAGACCCGAACACTGAAGCTTTCTTT. Protein: CASSLTDPNTEAFF.

The J gene is TRBJ2-7, the V gene TRBV7-3; D might be TRBD2 (6 bases). Trimming stripped 5 bases from V and 3 bases from J, with 11 bases between. The CDR3 totals 13 residues. CDR1 and CDR2 from the germline V gene are SGHTA and FQGTGA. This CDR3 is CASSLGSGYEQYF. CDR3 coding DNA: TGTGCCAGCAGCCTCGGGAGTGGCTACGAGCAGTACTTC.

The genes are TRBV4-1 and TRBJ1-1; 7 positions match TRBD1. J gave up 3 bases and V 4 bases, and 2 bases lay outside the gene matches. Germline V gives CDR1 MGHRA, CDR2 YSYEKL. The CDR3 extends over 13 amino acids. CDR3 DNA: TGCGCCAGCAGCCCCGACAGGGACACTGAAGCTTTCTTT. It specifies CASSPDRDTEAFF.

This sequence joins TRBV19 and TRBJ1-1; 9 nucleotides line up with TRBD1. The germline V gene encodes CDR1 LNHDA and CDR2 SQIVND (reference sequence). CDR3 size: 15 residues. The CDR3 sequence is CATIRDRASEAEAFF. DNA of the CDR3: TGTGCGACGATCCGGGACAGGGCTTCGGAGGCTGAAGCTTTCTTT.

The chain's CDR3 is CASSLAGTNEQYF. As DNA, the CDR3 is TGTGCCAGCAGCTTGGCCGGGACCAACGAGCAGTACTTC. The V gene is TRBV5-5, the J gene TRBJ2-7; D is tentatively TRBD1 or TRBD2 (5 bases each). This CDR3 contains 13 residues. CDR1 and CDR2 (germline): SGHKS, YYEKEE (reference sequence). V was cut by 0 bases and J by 5 bases, with 9 bases left in between. Together with reference TRBV5-5 and TRBJ2-7, the CDR3 gives the full variable domain: DAGVTQSPTHLIKTRGQQVTLRCSPISGHKSVSWYQQVLGQGPQFIFQYYEKEERGRGNFPDRFSARQFPNYSSELNVNALLLGDSALYLCASSLAGTNEQYFGPGTRLTVT.

Worth noting for this clone: Other DNA sequences within the sample encode an identical CDR3. The V and J genes are TRBV5-1 and TRBJ2-7; 10 nucleotides agree with TRBD2. The CDR3 extends over 14 amino acids. With 4 bases clipped from V and 3 bases from J, the junction kept 4 bases outside the gene matches. In germline, CDR1 is SGHRS, CDR2 YFSETQ. CDR3 nucleotides: TGCGCCAGCAGCCGGTCTAGCGGGAGCTACGAGCAGTACTTC. Translation: CASSRSSGSYEQYF.

On this clone: Other DNA variants within this sample encode the same CDR3. The rearrangement links TRBV28 to TRBJ2-7, with 8 bases aligning to TRBD2. The V segment lost 2 bases and the J segment 4 bases; nucleotides outside the gene matches: 4. Germline lookup yields CDR1 MDHEN and CDR2 SYDVKM. The CDR3 has 14 amino acids. DNA for the CDR3: TGTGCCAGCAGTTTAGCGGGAGGAAGGTACGAGCAGTACTTC. The encoded protein is CASSLAGGRYEQYF.

A note on this clone: The identical CDR3 is also encoded by other nucleotide sequences in the sample. This sequence joins TRBV10-1 and TRBJ1-5; D ambiguous. This CDR3 is built from 13 residues. The V gene's germline CDR1 is WNHNN and CDR2 SYGVQD (reference sequence). V shed 3 bases and J shed 6 bases, with 9 bases lying between them. CDR3 coding DNA: TGCGCCAGCAGTGACACCGCGGGTCAGCCCCAGCATTTT. Protein sequence: CASSDTAGQPQHF.

This chain links TRBV7-2 with TRBJ2-2; either TRBD1 or TRBD2 may fit D (5 bases each). V gave up 4 bases and J gave up 0 bases, with 6 bases separating them. CDR1 is SGHTA and CDR2 is FQGNSA in the germline V gene. The CDR3 consists of 14 residues. The CDR3 nucleotides are TGTGCCAGCAGCTGGGGACCGAACACCGGGGAGCTGTTTTTT. Residues: CASSWGPNTGELFF.

This chain joins TRBV14 and TRBJ2-7; D uncertain. V shed 0 bases and J shed 7 bases, with 16 bases lying between them. CDR1 is SGHDN and CDR2 is FVKESK in the germline V gene. The CDR3 runs to 15 residues. CDR3 in amino acids: CASSQDLGPFWEQYF. CDR3 DNA: TGTGCCAGCAGCCAAGATCTGGGCCCATTTTGGGAGCAGTACTTC.

The chain combines TRBV7-9 with TRBJ1-3; D uncertain. With 1 base removed from V and 5 bases from J, the gap between germline ends came to 12 bases. The CDR3 spans 15 residues. Germline values: CDR1 SEHNR, CDR2 FQNEAQ (reference sequence). CDR3 nucleotide sequence: TGTGCCAGCAGCTTAGTCTATCCGCAGAGAAACACCATATATTTT. Translation: CASSLVYPQRNTIYF.

This chain uses TRBV9 with TRBJ2-2, with 10 bases aligning to TRBD2. The V gene end was trimmed by 3 bases and the J gene end by 7 bases; junction bases not matched to a gene: 15. Germline CDR1 SGDLS, CDR2 YYNGEE. This CDR3 spans 18 amino acids. The CDR3, as DNA: TGTGCCAGCAGCGCTCCTTTCAGACTAGCGGGTATTCACGGGGAGCTGTTTTTT. This gives the protein CASSAPFRLAGIHGELFF.

V is TRBV5-4 and J is TRBJ1-2; D remains unclear. The CDR3 length is 15 residues. Trimming removed 0 bases at V and 5 bases at J, with 14 bases between. Germline-derived CDR1 and CDR2 are SGHNT and YYREEE (reference sequence). The CDR3 nucleotides are TGTGCCAGCAGCTTGGTGCCGGGAGGAGGGTATGGCTACACCTTC. It is translated as CASSLVPGGGYGYTF.

The chain links TRBV27 to TRBJ2-5; 10 bases match TRBD1. Germline assignment: CDR1 MNHEY and CDR2 SMNVEV (reference sequence). V shed 5 bases and J 3 bases; nucleotides not matched to a gene: 9. The CDR3 spans 16 residues. The CDR3 coding sequence is TGTGCCAGCAGTCCAGGGACAGGGGAAATTGAAGAGACCCAGTACTTC. Its protein is CASSPGTGEIEETQYF.

The CDR3 reads CASSVAARGYGYTF. In nucleotides, the CDR3 is TGTGCCAGCAGCGTAGCGGCGAGAGGCTATGGCTACACCTTC. The chain uses TRBV9 and TRBJ1-2; no clear D. Deletions cut 0 bases from V and 4 bases from J, with 10 bases between. CDR3 length equals 14 residues. CDR1 SGDLS and CDR2 YYNGEE come from the germline V gene.

This clone was picked up a small number of times. The chain employs TRBV25-1 and TRBJ1-2, with D unresolved. From germline, CDR1 is MGHDK and CDR2 SYGVNS. The CDR3 consists of 13 residues. Deletions cut 4 bases from V and 0 bases from J, with 6 bases between. DNA for the CDR3: TGTGCCAGCAGTGTAAAACCTAACTATGGCTACACCTTC. Translated: CASSVKPNYGYTF.

The CDR3 bases are TGCGCCAGCAGCTTGTTAGGGCTAGCGGGGTACAATGAGCAGTTCTTC. Residues: CASSLLGLAGYNEQFF. The V gene is TRBV5-1, the J gene TRBJ2-1, with 9 bases matching TRBD2. The trim removed 1 base at V and 4 bases at J, leaving 6 bases unmatched. The CDR3 is 16 amino acids. In germline, CDR1 is SGHRS, CDR2 YFSETQ. Full variable domain (rest looked up from reference TRBV5-1 and TRBJ2-1): KAGVTQTPRYLIKTRGQQVTLSCSPISGHRSVSWYQQTPGQGLQFLFEYFSETQRNKGNFPGRFSGRQFSNSRSEMNVSTLELGDSALYLCASSLLGLAGYNEQFFGPGTRLTVL.

This clone turned up a few times. The chain carries TRBV28 and TRBJ1-5, with 9 bases aligning to TRBD1. From germline, CDR1 is MDHEN and CDR2 SYDVKM. The V and J ends lost 3 bases and 6 bases, in that order; junction bases with no gene match: 6. The CDR3 totals 15 residues. The CDR3 is CASSFLDRGSQPQHF. CDR3 nucleotides: TGTGCCAGCAGTTTTCTGGACAGGGGATCTCAGCCCCAGCATTTT.

V is TRBV30 and J is TRBJ2-3, with 9 bases identical to TRBD2. J was trimmed by 0 bases and V by 5 bases; bases with no gene match: 3. The CDR3 contains 14 residues. The germline V gene has CDR1 GTSNPN and CDR2 SVGIG (reference sequence). Written as DNA, the CDR3 is TGTGCCTGGGCTAGCGGGACTAGCACAGATACGCAGTATTTT. Its protein product is CAWASGTSTDTQYF. The full variable domain, in which reference TRBV30 and TRBJ2-3 provide the parts outside the CDR3, is SQTIHQWPATLVQPVGSPLSLECTVEGTSNPNLYWYRQAAGRGLQLLFYSVGIGQISSEVPQNLSASRPQDRQFILSSKKLLLSDSGFYLCAWASGTSTDTQYFGPGTRLTVL.

Comments on this clone: This same CDR3 is encoded by further DNA sequences in the sample. The rearrangement uses TRBV5-1 and TRBJ2-3; 14 bases map to TRBD2. The CDR3 spans 16 residues. The germline gives CDR1 SGHRS, CDR2 YFSETQ. With V trimmed by 4 bases and J by 4 bases, 5 bases remained unmatched. The CDR3 loop is CASSTGTSGSADTQYF. Here the CDR3 DNA reads TGCGCCAGCAGCACGGGGACTAGCGGGAGCGCAGATACGCAGTATTTT. Full variable domain (outside the CDR3, taken from reference TRBV5-1 and TRBJ2-3): KAGVTQTPRYLIKTRGQQVTLSCSPISGHRSVSWYQQTPGQGLQFLFEYFSETQRNKGNFPGRFSGRQFSNSRSEMNVSTLELGDSALYLCASSTGTSGSADTQYFGPGTRLTVL.

This clone was seen more than once but under ten times. J is TRBJ1-1 and V is TRBV5-4, with D possibly being TRBD1 (6 bases). V lost 4 bases, J lost 1 base, and 14 bases lay in between. The CDR3 covers 15 residues. The germline V gene encodes CDR1 SGHNT and CDR2 YYREEE (reference sequence). This CDR3 is CASSPNRDKNTEAFF. In nucleotides, the CDR3 is TGTGCCAGCAGCCCGAACCGGGACAAGAACACTGAAGCTTTCTTT.